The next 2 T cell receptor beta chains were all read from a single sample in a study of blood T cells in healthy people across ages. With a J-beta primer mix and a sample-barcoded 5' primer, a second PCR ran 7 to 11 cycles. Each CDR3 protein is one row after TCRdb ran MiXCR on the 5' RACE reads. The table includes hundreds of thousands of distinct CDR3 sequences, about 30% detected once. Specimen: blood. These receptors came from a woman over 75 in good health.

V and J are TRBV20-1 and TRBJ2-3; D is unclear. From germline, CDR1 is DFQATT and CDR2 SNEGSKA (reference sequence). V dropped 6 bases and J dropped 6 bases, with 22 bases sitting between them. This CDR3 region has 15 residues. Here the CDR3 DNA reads TGCAGTGCCTCCCGTGGCGAACCCAACGAGGATACGCAGTATTTT. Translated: CSASRGEPNEDTQYF.

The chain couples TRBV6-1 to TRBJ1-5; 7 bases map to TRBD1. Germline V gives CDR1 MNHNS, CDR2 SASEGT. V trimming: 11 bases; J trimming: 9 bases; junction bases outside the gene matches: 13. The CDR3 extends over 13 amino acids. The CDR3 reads CACSGQNYRPQHF. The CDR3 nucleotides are TGTGCCTGTTCGGGACAGAACTATCGGCCCCAGCATTTT.